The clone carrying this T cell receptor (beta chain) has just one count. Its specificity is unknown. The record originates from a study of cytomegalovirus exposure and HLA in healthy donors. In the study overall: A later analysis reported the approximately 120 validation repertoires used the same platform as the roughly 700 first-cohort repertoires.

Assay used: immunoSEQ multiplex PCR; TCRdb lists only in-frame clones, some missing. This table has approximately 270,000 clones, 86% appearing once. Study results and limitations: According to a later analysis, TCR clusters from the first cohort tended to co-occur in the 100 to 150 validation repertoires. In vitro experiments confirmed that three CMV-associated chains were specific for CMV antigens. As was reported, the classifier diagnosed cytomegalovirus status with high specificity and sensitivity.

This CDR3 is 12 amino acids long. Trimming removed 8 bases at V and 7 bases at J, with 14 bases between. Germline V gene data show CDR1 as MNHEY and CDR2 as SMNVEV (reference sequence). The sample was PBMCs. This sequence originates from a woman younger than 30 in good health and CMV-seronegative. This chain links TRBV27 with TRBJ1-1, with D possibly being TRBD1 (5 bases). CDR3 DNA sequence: TGTGCCAGCCGAAGGGGACTACGTGAAGCTTTCTTT. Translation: CASRRGLREAFF.